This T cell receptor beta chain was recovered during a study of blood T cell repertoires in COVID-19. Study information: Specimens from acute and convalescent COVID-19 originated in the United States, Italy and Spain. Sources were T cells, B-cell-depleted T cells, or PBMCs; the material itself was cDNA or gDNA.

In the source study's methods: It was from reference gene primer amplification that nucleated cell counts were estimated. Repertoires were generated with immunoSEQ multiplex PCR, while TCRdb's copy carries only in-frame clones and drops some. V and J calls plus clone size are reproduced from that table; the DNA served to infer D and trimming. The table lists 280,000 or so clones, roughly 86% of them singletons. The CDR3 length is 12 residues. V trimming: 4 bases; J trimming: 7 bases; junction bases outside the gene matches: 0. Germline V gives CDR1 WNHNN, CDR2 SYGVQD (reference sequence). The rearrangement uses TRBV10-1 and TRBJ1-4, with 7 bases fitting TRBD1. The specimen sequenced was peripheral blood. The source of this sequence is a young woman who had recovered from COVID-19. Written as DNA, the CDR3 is TGCGCCAGCAGTGGGGACAGTGAAAAACTGTTTTTT. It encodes CASSGDSEKLFF.